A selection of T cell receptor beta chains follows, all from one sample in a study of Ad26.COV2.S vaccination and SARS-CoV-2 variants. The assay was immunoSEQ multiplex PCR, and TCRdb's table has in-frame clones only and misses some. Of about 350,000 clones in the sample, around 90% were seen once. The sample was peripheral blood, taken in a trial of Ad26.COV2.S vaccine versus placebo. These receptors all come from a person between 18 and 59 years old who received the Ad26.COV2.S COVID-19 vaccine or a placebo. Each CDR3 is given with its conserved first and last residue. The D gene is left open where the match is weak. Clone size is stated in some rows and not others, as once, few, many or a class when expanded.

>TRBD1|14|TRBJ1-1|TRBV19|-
TGTGCCAGTAGTGACTGGACAGGCAACACTGAAGCTTTCTTT
CASSDWTGNTEAFF
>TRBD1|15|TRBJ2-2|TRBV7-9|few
TGTGCCAGCAGCACACCCGGACAGGGGGCCGGGGAGCTGTTTTTT
CASSTPGQGAGELFF
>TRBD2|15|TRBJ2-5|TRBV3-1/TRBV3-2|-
TGTGCCAGCAGCCACGCTGCGGGGGAAGGAGAGACCCAGTACTTC
CASSHAAGEGETQYF
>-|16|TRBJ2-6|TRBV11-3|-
TGTGCCAGCAGCTTAGTAAGGCTCTCTGGGGCCAACGTCCTGACTTTC
CASSLVRLSGANVLTF
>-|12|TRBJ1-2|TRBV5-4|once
TGTGCCAGCAGAATCTGGGGGTACGGCTACACCTTC
CASRIWGYGYTF
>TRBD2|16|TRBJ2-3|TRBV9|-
TGTGCCAGCAGCGAGTCTGGCGGGAGGGCCTCGGATACGCAGTATTTT
CASSESGGRASDTQYF
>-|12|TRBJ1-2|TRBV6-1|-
TGTGCCAGCAGTGAAGCAGGGTATGGCTACACCTTC
CASSEAGYGYTF
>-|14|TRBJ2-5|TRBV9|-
TGTGCCAGCAGCGTAGGGGCAGGGGAAGAGACCCAGTACTTC
CASSVGAGEETQYF
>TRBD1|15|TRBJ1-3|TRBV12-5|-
TGTGCTAGTGGCCTGGACAGGGGATACGGAAACACCATATATTTT
CASGLDRGYGNTIYF
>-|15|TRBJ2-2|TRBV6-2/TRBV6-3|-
TGTGCCAGCAGTGACCCGAATGAGAACACCGGGGAGCTGTTTTTT
CASSDPNENTGELFF
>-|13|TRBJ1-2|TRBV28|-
TGTGCCAGCTGGGGGAGGAGGAACGGCGGCTACACCTTC
CASWGRRNGGYTF
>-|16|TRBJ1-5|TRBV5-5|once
TGTGCCAGCAGCCCCGAGGACACTGGAAGCAATCAGCCCCAGCATTTT
CASSPEDTGSNQPQHF
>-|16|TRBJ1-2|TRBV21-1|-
TGTGCCAGCAGCAAAGCGGGACGGAGTTCTAACTATGGCTACACCTTC
CASSKAGRSSNYGYTF